The text below deals with one T cell receptor beta chain. CDR3 length: 16 residues. V lost 0 bases and J 5 bases, leaving 16 bases between the germline ends. Germline V gives CDR1 MNHEY, CDR2 SVGAGI. These data belong to a study of cytomegalovirus exposure and HLA in healthy donors. A multiplex PCR was run with 60 Vbeta primers and 13 Jbeta primers. Here immunoSEQ multiplex PCR was the method, and the copy in TCRdb shows in-frame clones only, minus some. The repertoire includes roughly 97,000 clones, around four fifths of them detected once, and 1.5% to 2% sits in the top ten. The sample consisted of PBMCs. This rearrangement joins TRBV6-5 to TRBJ1-1; TRBD1 might be the D (6 bases). The TCR was taken from a woman aged 40 to 55 in good health and CMV-seronegative. This chain's CDR3 is CASSYSPRTGSTEAFF. For the CDR3, the DNA is TGTGCCAGCAGTTACTCCCCCCGAACAGGGAGTACTGAAGCTTTCTTT.